This T cell receptor (beta chain) was observed in a study of CD8 T cells in Susac syndrome. From germline, CDR1 is LNHDA and CDR2 SQIVND (reference sequence). CDR3 length equals 15 residues. V was pared by 4 bases and J by 0 bases, with 12 bases between. Random hexamers were used to reverse transcribe roughly 0.45 to 1 ug of RNA. TCRdb re-analysed the immunoSEQ multiplex PCR reads in MiXCR, keeping a single row per CDR3 protein. The profile covers 160,000 or so distinct CDR3 sequences, with 94% appearing a single time and roughly 0.12% taken by the ten largest. This chain connects TRBV19 to TRBJ1-2; D possibly corresponds to TRBD1 (5 bases). The clonotype was recovered from a human donor with Susac syndrome. The sample comprised CD4+ T cells from PBMCs. The DNA of the CDR3 is TGTGCCAGTAGTACATGGGACGGACCTAACTATGGCTACACCTTC. Translating it yields CASSTWDGPNYGYTF. The variable domain in full, completed from reference TRBV19 and TRBJ1-2, reads DGGITQSPKYLFRKEGQNVTLSCEQNLNHDAMYWYRQDPGQGLRLIYYSQIVNDFQKGDIAEGYSVSREKKESFPLTVTSAQKNPTAFYLCASSTWDGPNYGYTFGSGTRLTVV.